These 23 T cell receptor beta chains originate from one sample sequenced in a study of identical twins. TCRdb called the 5' RACE reads again in MiXCR, with one record for every CDR3 protein. The data hold about 690,000 distinct CDR3 sequences, with 5.5% to 7.5% observed a single time. Source material: naive T cells sorted from blood. These receptors originate from a man aged 18-30 years in good health.

This clonotype was recorded many times. CDR3 coding DNA: TGTGCCAGCAGCTCGCCGGGACAGGGAAATGAGCAGTTCTTC. This encodes CASSSPGQGNEQFF. This chain joins TRBV7-9 and TRBJ2-1; the match to TRBD1 covers 9 bases. Germline V CDR1 and CDR2: SEHNR, FQNEAQ (reference sequence). The V gene end was trimmed by 4 bases and the J gene end by 7 bases; junction bases not matched to a gene: 5. CDR3 length: 14 amino acids.

This clonotype was observed at least ten times. The chain couples TRBV15 to TRBJ1-6; possible D gene TRBD1, 5 bases. Germline CDR1 and CDR2: LNHNV and YYDKDF (reference sequence). With 4 bases removed from V and 8 bases from J, the gap between germline ends came to 6 bases. This CDR3 is 12 amino acids long. The CDR3 bases are TGTGCCACCAGCACCAGGGATTCACCCCTCCACTTT. It yields the protein CATSTRDSPLHF.

The V gene is TRBV12-3 or TRBV12-4, the J gene TRBJ2-1, with TRBD2 matching 12 bases. V shed 6 bases and J 8 bases; nucleotides not matched to a gene: 8. CDR3 length: 15 residues. The CDR3 sequence: CASSLAGGPIDEQFF. CDR3 nucleotide sequence: TGTGCCAGCAGCCTAGCGGGAGGGCCCATCGATGAGCAGTTCTTC.

Many counts were recorded for this clonotype. The rearrangement uses TRBV20-1 and TRBJ1-5, with 10 bases that match TRBD1. CDR1 and CDR2 (germline): DFQATT, SNEGSKA (reference sequence). Unmatched junction bases numbered 5, after V lost 3 bases and J lost 3 bases. The CDR3 is 15 residues long. CDR3: CSASFGTGVNQPQHF. CDR3 nucleotides: TGCAGTGCTAGTTTCGGGACAGGGGTCAATCAGCCCCAGCATTTT.

A few counts support this clonotype. The J gene is TRBJ2-7, the V gene TRBV27; no definite D call. V lost 4 bases and J 10 bases, leaving 35 bases between the germline ends. This CDR3 is built from 19 residues. The germline CDR1 and CDR2 sequences are MNHEY and SMNVEV (reference sequence). Written as DNA, the CDR3 is TGTGCCAGCAGTTGCCGGCACCGACCATACGAGCACACCGACCTTGGTCAGTACGTC. Its protein is CASSCRHRPYEHTDLGQYV.

This clonotype came up a few times. V gene TRBV11-2 combines with J gene TRBJ2-4; 16 positions agree with TRBD2. V was pared by 5 bases and J by 9 bases, with 7 bases of the junction left unmatched. Germline V lookup: CDR1 SGHAT, CDR2 FQNNGV. The length of the CDR3 is 16 residues. DNA for the CDR3: TGTGCCAGCAGCATGGGGACTAGCGGGAGGGCCAGCATTCAGTACTTC. As protein: CASSMGTSGRASIQYF. Using reference TRBV11-2 and TRBJ2-4 for the parts outside the CDR3, the full variable domain is EAGVAQSPRYKIIEKRQSVAFWCNPISGHATLYWYQQILGQGPKLLIQFQNNGVVDDSQLPKDRFSAERLKGVDSTLKIQPAKLEDSAVYLCASSMGTSGRASIQYFGAGTRLSVL.

Ten or more counts support this clonotype. This chain connects TRBV2 to TRBJ2-5; 7 bases align to TRBD2. V lost 5 bases and J lost 1; bases outside the gene matches: 10. From germline, CDR1 is SNHLY and CDR2 FYNNEI. The CDR3 has 16 residues. CDR3 sequence (DNA): TGTGCCAGCAGTTTTGATTGGCGGGAGCGCCAAGAGACCCAGTACTTC. Translated, it gives CASSFDWRERQETQYF.

This clonotype showed up just a few times. V usage is TRBV4-2 and J usage is TRBJ2-5; D might be TRBD2 (5 bases). The CDR3 spans 15 residues. In germline, CDR1 is LGHNA, CDR2 YNFKEQ. V lost 4 bases and J 7 bases, leaving 19 bases between the germline ends. CDR3 loop: CASSRSGLVAGTQYF. In nucleotides, the CDR3 is TGTGCCAGCAGCCGCTCAGGACTCGTCGCAGGGACCCAGTACTTC.

This chain connects TRBV2 to TRBJ2-1; perhaps TRBD2 as D (6 bases). V gave up 6 bases and J gave up 9 bases, with 15 bases separating them. The CDR3 consists of 13 residues. Germline V gives CDR1 SNHLY, CDR2 FYNNEI. The CDR3 nucleotides are TGTGCCAGCAGCGACGACCGGGAGCTTGAGCAGTTCTTC. It specifies CASSDDRELEQFF.

The V and J genes are TRBV6-5 and TRBJ2-1; TRBD1 aligns across 8 bases. The CDR3 contains 15 residues. V was pared by 2 bases and J by 7 bases, with 7 bases of the junction left unmatched. The V gene's germline CDR1 is MNHEY and CDR2 SVGAGI. The chain's CDR3 is CASSYGWTGNNEQFF. The CDR3 DNA sequence: TGTGCCAGCAGTTACGGTTGGACAGGGAATAATGAGCAGTTCTTC.

This clonotype was counted a few times. The DNA for the CDR3 is TGTGCCAGCAGCCCACAGGGGTTCGGGCAGCCCCAGCATTTT. Residues: CASSPQGFGQPQHF. The chain employs TRBV12-3 or TRBV12-4 and TRBJ1-5, with TRBD1 identical over 7 bases. Trimming removed 6 bases from V and 7 bases from J; junction bases left unmatched: 9. The CDR3 spans 14 residues.

This clonotype was seen at least ten times. This chain joins TRBV12-3 or TRBV12-4 and TRBJ1-2; 8 bases line up with TRBD1. This CDR3 spans 12 amino acids. Germline trimming cut 7 bases from V and 9 bases from J; bases unmatched to any gene: 7. The CDR3 protein is CASTSRTGSYTF. The CDR3 DNA reads TGTGCCAGCACTTCTCGGACAGGGAGCTACACCTTC.

This clonotype was counted many times. This chain connects TRBV20-1 to TRBJ2-2; D possibly corresponds to TRBD2 (6 bases). Per the germline V gene, CDR1 is DFQATT and CDR2 is SNEGSKA (reference sequence). Trimming took 1 base from V and 0 from J, leaving 9 bases between them. This CDR3 contains 15 residues. The CDR3 region is CSARVGTANTGELFF. CDR3 bases: TGCAGTGCTAGAGTTGGGACTGCGAACACCGGGGAGCTGTTTTTT.

The genes are TRBV12-3 or TRBV12-4 and TRBJ2-1; no firm D call. V lost 6 bases to trimming and J lost 9 bases, with 12 bases between them. This CDR3 spans 12 amino acids. CDR3 in DNA: TGTGCCAGCAGCCCAGCCTGGAGTGAGCAGTTCTTC. Protein: CASSPAWSEQFF.

The sample holds a few counts of this clonotype. The rearrangement uses TRBV7-6 and TRBJ2-1, with 9 bases fitting TRBD2. CDR3 size: 15 residues. J was trimmed by 7 bases and V by 1 base; bases with no gene match: 5. Germline CDR1 SGHVS, CDR2 FNYEAQ. The CDR3 region is CASSLVAGGSNEQFF. The CDR3 bases are TGTGCCAGCAGCTTAGTGGCGGGAGGGTCGAATGAGCAGTTCTTC.

There are a few counts of this clonotype. CDR3 amino acids: CASSLARPDYSNQPQHF. The CDR3 DNA reads as TGTGCCAGCAGCTTAGCGCGACCCGATTATAGCAATCAGCCCCAGCATTTT. V usage is TRBV7-8 and J usage is TRBJ1-5; D not resolved. Germline lookup yields CDR1 SGHVS and CDR2 FQNEAQ. CDR3 size: 17 residues. Trimming removed 0 bases at V and 0 bases at J, with 12 bases between.

In this sample, this clonotype turned up a few times. This chain links TRBV15 with TRBJ2-1; TRBD2 matches 8 bases. The J segment lost 8 bases and the V segment lost 6 bases, leaving 12 bases of the junction unmatched. Per the germline V gene, CDR1 is LNHNV and CDR2 is YYDKDF (reference sequence). This CDR3 contains 15 residues. Here the CDR3 reads CATSIIGRASYEQFF. DNA for the CDR3: TGTGCCACCAGTATCATCGGGAGGGCCAGCTATGAGCAGTTCTTC.

This clonotype was observed many times. The chain recombines TRBV27 with TRBJ2-7; 10 positions match TRBD2. Per the germline V gene, CDR1 is MNHEY and CDR2 is SMNVEV (reference sequence). The junction had 6 bases not matched to a gene; V was cut back by 2 bases and J by 5 bases. This CDR3 is built from 15 residues. The CDR3 DNA follows: TGTGCCAGCAGTTTAGGAGGCCTAGCGGGAGACGAGCAGTACTTC. It specifies CASSLGGLAGDEQYF.

A few counts support this clonotype. V usage is TRBV7-6 and J usage is TRBJ2-3; 7 bases are a match to TRBD2. CDR1 and CDR2 from the germline V gene are SGHVS and FNYEAQ. This CDR3 region has 16 residues. Trimming took 5 bases from V and 4 from J; bases not matched to a gene: 12. CDR3 sequence: CASSTPTAGEADTQYF. In DNA, the CDR3 is TGTGCCAGCAGCACACCCACTGCGGGAGAGGCAGATACGCAGTATTTT.

The chain has TRBV10-3 and TRBJ2-3; TRBD1 might be the D (6 bases). The CDR3 has 17 amino acids. V shed 3 bases and J shed 2 bases, with 18 bases lying between them. Per germline, CDR1 ENHRY and CDR2 SYGVKD. The CDR3 here is CAISDLALQGITDTQYF. DNA for the CDR3: TGTGCCATCAGTGATCTAGCCCTACAGGGTATCACAGATACGCAGTATTTT.

This clonotype was observed many times. This chain joins TRBV7-9 and TRBJ2-1; unclear D gene. Germline V lookup: CDR1 SEHNR, CDR2 FQNEAQ (reference sequence). Trimming shortened V by 6 bases and J by 8 bases, and 14 bases separated the two germline ends. This CDR3 is 13 amino acids long. The CDR3 sequence: CASSPLRQYEQFF. In DNA, the CDR3 is TGTGCCAGCAGTCCTCTACGGCAATATGAGCAGTTCTTC.

This rearrangement joins TRBV5-1 to TRBJ2-1, with a weak D call TRBD2 (6 bases). Deletions cut 4 bases from V and 5 bases from J, with 16 bases between. Germline V CDR1 and CDR2: SGHRS, YFSETQ. CDR3 length equals 15 residues. The CDR3 loop reads CASSPALAGDNEQFF. CDR3 DNA: TGCGCCAGCAGCCCCGCACTAGCCGGAGACAATGAGCAGTTCTTC.

This clonotype showed up many times. The chain carries TRBV7-3 and TRBJ2-1; D ambiguous. CDR3 size: 13 residues. Between the trimmed V and J ends, which lost 0 bases and 10 bases, there was a span of 10 bases. Germline V gives CDR1 SGHTA, CDR2 FQGTGA. CDR3 residues: CASSLTDSSEQFF. In DNA, the CDR3 is TGTGCCAGCAGCTTAACGGATAGCTCGGAGCAGTTCTTC.